This T cell receptor (beta chain) was retrieved from a study of T cell changes during pregnancy in multiple sclerosis. There are 20 residues in the CDR3. The germline V gene encodes CDR1 PRHDT and CDR2 FYEKMQ (reference sequence). The ends lost 2 bases at V and 0 bases at J; junction bases unmatched: 14. The protocol was immunoSEQ multiplex PCR, while the TCRdb copy is restricted to in-frame clones and leaves out a portion. The repertoire holds 51,000 or so clones, with 93% as singletons. The receptor was isolated from a female donor with multiple sclerosis, enrolled in a pregnancy study. The specimen was peripheral blood, collected in the second trimester of pregnancy. V is TRBV13 and J is TRBJ2-1; 9 bases align to TRBD2. CDR3 coding DNA: TGTGCCAGCAGCTTATACGCAAGGGCTAGCGGGAAGAGCTCCTACAATGAGCAGTTCTTC. Encoded protein: CASSLYARASGKSSYNEQFF.